The T cell receptor beta chain described here comes from a study of graft-versus-host responses after intestinal transplantation. Across the study: Anti-thymocyte globulin induction, then tacrolimus and steroids for around 3 years, went to all recipients.

TCRdb's copy holds only in-frame clones and misses some; the assay was immunoSEQ multiplex PCR. This table holds 85,000 to 95,000 clones, around 93% found once. Trimming took off 4 bases at V and 2 bases at J, with 16 bases between the two ends. The CDR3 contains 15 residues. CDR1 and CDR2 from the germline V gene are SGDLS and YYNGEE. Comments on this clone: No antigen is known for it.

Study-level points and caveats: Peak levels of circulating GvH clones tracked with early post-transplant HvG declines. Analysis identified GvH clones in recipient marrow, with some appearing first in ileum or blood.

The genes are TRBV9 and TRBJ2-7; weak D call: TRBD1 (6 bases). This material consisted of unstimulated CD8+ T cells sorted from spleen or lymph node cells, taken before intestinal transplant. This sequence originates from a human donor who received an intestinal transplant. CDR3 nucleotide sequence: TGTGCCAGCAGCCCCGGGGATACAGGGACCTACGAGCAGTACTTC. As protein: CASSPGDTGTYEQYF.